This T cell receptor (beta chain) was found in a study of blood T cells in healthy people across ages. Study-wide context: Template-switching capture recovered about one barcoded beta molecule per two T cells.

Deletions cut 0 bases from V and 13 bases from J, with 13 bases between. CDR3 length: 13 residues. Germline V lookup: CDR1 LGHDT, CDR2 YNNKEL (reference sequence). The authors ran a second PCR of about 7 to 11 cycles using a sample-barcoded 5' primer and a J-beta primer mix. Every cDNA molecule carried a tag from a template-switch adaptor bearing 12 random nucleotides. Using its own MiXCR run on the 5' RACE reads, TCRdb lists one record per CDR3 protein. Of about 1,400,000 distinct CDR3 sequences in the sample, 59% are singletons; the top ten hold 6.5% to 8.5%. The receptor was isolated from a man aged 18 to 29 in good health. The rearrangement uses TRBV3-1 and TRBJ2-4; no clear D gene. The sample consisted of blood. The CDR3 DNA reads as TGTGCCAGCAGCCAAGATAGGGTTACGGAGCAGTACTTC. Protein product: CASSQDRVTEQYF.